Listed here are 12 T cell receptor beta chains from one sample, sequenced in a study of T cell repertoires in cytomegalovirus infection. Their specific antigens are unknown. TCRdb recomputed calls from the reads with MiXCR, one row per CDR3 protein. The sample includes 380,000 or so distinct CDR3 sequences, about a third of them seen just once. Sequenced here: cultured PBMCs, sampled from culture after CMV antigen stimulation. All receptors derive from a human donor in good health (CMV status not recorded). Some clones in this sample may be carry-over from other donors' samples.

This clonotype has more than one count but fewer than ten. The V gene is TRBV7-2, the J gene TRBJ2-1; 10 bases agree with TRBD2. The CDR3 contains 15 residues. Germline CDR1 reads SGHTA; CDR2 reads FQGNSA. V lost 3 bases and J lost 9; bases outside the gene matches: 8. In DNA form, the CDR3 reads TGTGCCAGCAGCTTCCAAGGGACTAGCGCGTTTGAGCAGTTCTTC. The encoded protein is CASSFQGTSAFEQFF.

This clonotype was seen only a few times. The chain has TRBV16 and TRBJ1-2; D possibly corresponds to TRBD1 (6 bases). The CDR3 is 14 amino acids. Per the germline V gene, CDR1 is KGHSY and CDR2 is FQNENV. The V and J ends lost 5 bases and 3 bases respectively, with 13 bases between them. In DNA, the CDR3 is TGTGCCAGCAGCTCGGACAGATCCTACTATGGCTACACCTTC. Its translation: CASSSDRSYYGYTF.

In its sample, this clonotype was seen a few times. The V and J genes are TRBV28 and TRBJ2-3, with 14 bases identical to TRBD2. The trim removed 5 bases at V and 1 base at J, leaving 11 bases unmatched. Germline-derived CDR1 and CDR2 are MDHEN and SYDVKM. CDR3 length equals 19 residues. For the CDR3, the DNA is TGTGCCAGCAGTAGACTAGCGGGAGGGATTAAGGAGGGCACAGATACGCAGTATTTT. Protein product: CASSRLAGGIKEGTDTQYF.

This chain joins TRBV9 and TRBJ2-3; 9 bases fit TRBD2. CDR3 length: 16 amino acids. Germline V gene lookup returns CDR1 SGDLS and CDR2 YYNGEE. V shed 4 bases and J 4 bases; nucleotides not matched to a gene: 10. This chain's CDR3 is CASSLRIAGAADTQYF. The DNA of the CDR3 is TGTGCCAGCAGCCTCAGGATAGCGGGAGCGGCAGATACGCAGTATTTT. The full variable domain, its missing parts supplied by reference TRBV9 and TRBJ2-3, is DSGVTQTPKHLITATGQRVTLRCSPRSGDLSVYWYQQSLDQGLQFLIQYYNGEERAKGNILERFSAQQFPDLHSELNLSSLELGDSALYFCASSLRIAGAADTQYFGPGTRLTVL.

The chain links TRBV6-1 to TRBJ2-3, with D possibly being TRBD1 (6 bases). V shed 5 bases and J shed 0 bases, with 9 bases lying between them. This CDR3 is built from 14 residues. Germline CDR1 MNHNS, CDR2 SASEGT. CDR3 DNA sequence: TGTGCCAGCAGTACAGGGTCTAGCACAGATACGCAGTATTTT. Translated, it gives CASSTGSSTDTQYF.

V usage is TRBV7-8 and J usage is TRBJ2-3; 10 bases are a match to TRBD1. Germline V CDR1 and CDR2: SGHVS, FQNEAQ. Trimming cost V 0 bases and J 3 bases; bases outside gene matches: 6. This CDR3 has 17 amino acids. The CDR3: CASSLALWGQGTDTQYF. CDR3 nucleotide sequence: TGTGCCAGCAGCTTAGCGCTATGGGGACAGGGGACAGATACGCAGTATTTT.

The rearrangement uses TRBV7-6 and TRBJ1-2; D not resolved. This CDR3 is 15 amino acids long. The ends were cut back, 1 base at V and 6 bases at J, with 15 bases in the middle. Germline V gene lookup returns CDR1 SGHVS and CDR2 FNYEAQ. The CDR3 region has the DNA TGTGCCAGCAGCTTAGGGTCCGGGAGGGCCGATGGCTACACCTTC. Protein product: CASSLGSGRADGYTF.

A few counts support this clonotype. The chain has TRBV7-2 and TRBJ2-7; 14 nucleotides align to TRBD2. Germline V CDR1 and CDR2: SGHTA, FQGNSA. The J segment lost 3 bases and the V segment lost 5 bases, leaving 6 bases of the junction unmatched. This CDR3 has 16 residues. CDR3 region: CASSTGLAGGLYEQYF. The CDR3 coding sequence is TGTGCCAGCAGCACCGGACTAGCGGGAGGCCTCTACGAGCAGTACTTC.

This chain uses TRBV15 with TRBJ2-1, with 12 bases aligning to TRBD2. The germline gives CDR1 LNHNV, CDR2 YYDKDF (reference sequence). The CDR3 totals 16 residues. J was trimmed by 6 bases and V by 0 bases; bases with no gene match: 3. CDR3 DNA: TGTGCCACCAGCAGAGACCCGGGACTAGCGGGCAATGAGCAGTTCTTC. Protein product: CATSRDPGLAGNEQFF. The whole variable domain, remainder taken from reference TRBV15 and TRBJ2-1, is DAMVIQNPRYQVTQFGKPVTLSCSQTLNHNVMYWYQQKSSQAPKLLFHYYDKDFNNEADTPDNFQSRRPNTSFCFLDIRSPGLGDTAMYLCATSRDPGLAGNEQFFGPGTRLTVL.

This clonotype has only a few counts. The CDR3 coding sequence is TGTGCCAGCAGATGGGAAGGGATCAATGAGCAGTTCTTC. Its protein product is CASRWEGINEQFF. The chain combines TRBV6-6 with TRBJ2-1; D gene ambiguous. CDR1 is MNHNY and CDR2 is SVGAGI in the germline V gene (reference sequence). This CDR3 comprises 13 residues. The V gene lost 6 bases and the J gene lost 6 bases, with 12 bases spanning the gap.

The V call is TRBV19, the J call TRBJ2-7; TRBD1 aligns across 7 bases. Germline values: CDR1 LNHDA, CDR2 SQIVND (reference sequence). There are 13 residues in the CDR3. With V trimmed by 3 bases and J by 7 bases, 6 bases remained unmatched. Here the CDR3 reads CASSIDAGGEQYF. The DNA of the CDR3 is TGTGCCAGTAGTATTGACGCAGGGGGAGAGCAGTACTTC.

The chain employs TRBV3-1 and TRBJ2-4; D remains ambiguous. This CDR3 comprises 14 residues. Trimming shortened V by 4 bases and J by 5 bases, and 12 bases separated the two germline ends. Per germline, CDR1 LGHDT and CDR2 YNNKEL (reference sequence). CDR3 DNA: TGTGCCAGCAGCCCACTTTCACGGGAAAACATTCAGTACTTC. Amino acid sequence: CASSPLSRENIQYF.